A selection of T cell receptor beta chains follows, all from one sample in a study of T cells in Graves' hyperthyroidism and ophthalmopathy. Using its own MiXCR run on the multiplex PCR reads, TCRdb lists one record per CDR3 protein. Of hundreds of thousands of distinct CDR3 sequences listed, around 15% are singletons. Sequencing was carried out using blood. These receptors all stem from a woman under 30 with Graves' hyperthyroidism. CDR3s include the opening cysteine and the closing phenylalanine or tryptophan. Each record gives: D gene, V gene, clone size, J gene, CDR3 DNA, CDR3 protein. A D gene is named only where the DNA matches it firmly. The size field is filled for only some rows; it gives once, few, many or a size class.

NA	TRBV28	NA	TRBJ2-5	TGTGCCAGCACCAGAGACAGGTCTGAGACCCAGTACTTC	CASTRDRSETQYF
TRBD1	TRBV6-2/TRBV6-3	many	TRBJ2-3	TGTGCCAGCAGTTACGCAGAGGACAGGGGGGATACGCAGTATTTT	CASSYAEDRGDTQYF
TRBD2	TRBV19	NA	TRBJ2-3	TGTGCCAGTAGTTTTAGCGGGGGTATCACAGATACGCAGTATTTT	CASSFSGGITDTQYF
NA	TRBV6-1	NA	TRBJ1-3	TGTGCCAGCAGAGACACGGGAACCGGAAACACCATATATTTT	CASRDTGTGNTIYF
NA	TRBV5-1	many	TRBJ2-1	TGCGCCAGCCAACCGGTTGTAGGGAATGAGCAGTTCTTC	CASQPVVGNEQFF
NA	TRBV10-3	few	TRBJ2-5	TGTGCCATCAGTGAGTCCAGCGGACAAGAGACCCAGTACTTC	CAISESSGQETQYF
NA	TRBV5-1	NA	TRBJ2-1	TGCGCCAGCAGCTTGACCGGGAGAAGGGACGACAATGAGCAGTTCTTC	CASSLTGRRDDNEQFF
TRBD1	TRBV15	many	TRBJ1-2	TGTGCCACCAGCAGAAGTTCACAGGGGACGGGCTACACCTTC	CATSRSSQGTGYTF
NA	TRBV11-2	many	TRBJ1-1	TGTGCCAGCAGCCCGCAGGGGAGGACTGAAGCTTTCTTT	CASSPQGRTEAFF
NA	TRBV15	many	TRBJ1-1	TGTGCCACCAGCAGAGACAGGGGAGGCACTGAAGCTTTCTTT	CATSRDRGGTEAFF
NA	TRBV24-1	NA	TRBJ1-5	TGTGCCACCGGGGCCAATCAGCCCCAGCATTTT	CATGANQPQHF
NA	TRBV7-6	NA	TRBJ1-1	TGTGCCCTTTGGAGAATCCAAAGGGTCACTGAAGCTTTCTTT	CALWRIQRVTEAFF
NA	TRBV20-1	NA	TRBJ1-1	TGCAGTGCTAGCGCCGCCCCCGGGGCTAAAGCGAACACTGAAGCTTTCTTT	CSASAAPGAKANTEAFF
TRBD1	TRBV20-1	many	TRBJ2-5	TGCAGTGCTTTGGACAGGGTCCAAGAGACCCAGTACTTC	CSALDRVQETQYF
NA	TRBV7-2	many	TRBJ2-7	TGTGCCAGCAGCCCGGGACCTGGGGTCTCCGAGCAGTACTTC	CASSPGPGVSEQYF
NA	TRBV29-1	NA	TRBJ2-7	TGCAGCGTTGAAATCGCAGGCTACGAGCAGTACTTC	CSVEIAGYEQYF
TRBD1	TRBV12-3/TRBV12-4	NA	TRBJ1-4	TGTGCCAGCAGTTTAGCGCTGGACAGGGGAGGAGAAAAACTGTTTTTT	CASSLALDRGGEKLFF
NA	TRBV28	NA	TRBJ1-6	TGTGCCAGCAGCCGCTTGGGTTCCTATAATTCACCCCTCCACTTT	CASSRLGSYNSPLHF
TRBD1	TRBV24-1	few	TRBJ1-1	TGTGCCACCAGTGACAGACAGGGAGGGATGAACACTGAAGCTTTCTTT	CATSDRQGGMNTEAFF
NA	TRBV6-1	NA	TRBJ1-2	TGTGCCAGCAGTGAACTGGGGTTGGGCTACACCTTC	CASSELGLGYTF
TRBD1	TRBV7-9	many	TRBJ2-7	TGTGCCAGCAGCCTAGGACAGGGTGTACACGAGCAGTACTTC	CASSLGQGVHEQYF
NA	TRBV29-1	NA	TRBJ2-5	TGCAGCCTCCAGGGGGGGCTTGGAGAGACCCAGTACTTC	CSLQGGLGETQYF
NA	TRBV6-2/TRBV6-3	many	TRBJ1-5	TGTGCCAGCAGTCCGTTCCCCGGGATCCGCAATCAGCCCCAGCATTTT	CASSPFPGIRNQPQHF
NA	TRBV24-1	many	TRBJ2-5	TGTGCCACCAGTGACCTTGACGGGTACCAAGAGACCCAGTACTTC	CATSDLDGYQETQYF
NA	TRBV19	NA	TRBJ2-1	TGTGCCAGTAGTATAGTAATTAGCTATCATGAGCAGTTCTTC	CASSIVISYHEQFF
NA	TRBV3-1	many	TRBJ2-5	TGTGCCAGCAGCCAACCCGGGACCGAAGAGACCCAGTACTTC	CASSQPGTEETQYF
TRBD2	TRBV11-3	NA	TRBJ2-5	TGTGCCAGCAGCTTAGGACGTTATTCTAGCGGGGGGCCCCAAGAGACCCAGTACTTC	CASSLGRYSSGGPQETQYF
TRBD2	TRBV7-9	few	TRBJ2-7	TGTGCCAGCAGCTCGTCCCTAGCGGGGAGAAATTACGAGCAGTACTTC	CASSSSLAGRNYEQYF
NA	TRBV6-2/TRBV6-3	many	TRBJ1-5	TGTGCCAGCAGTTACTCGGGCAGCTTTTATCAGCCCCAGCATTTT	CASSYSGSFYQPQHF
NA	TRBV20-1	few	TRBJ2-4	TGCAGTGCTAGAGCCTACTCCCGGTCTCCGGGGGAGACACGATCTCAGTACTTC	CSARAYSRSPGETRSQYF
TRBD2	TRBV20-1	few	TRBJ2-3	TGCAGTGCCACTACCGCTAGCGGGAGTACAGATACGCAGTATTTT	CSATTASGSTDTQYF
NA	TRBV5-6	few	TRBJ2-7	TGTGCCAGCAGCCCGACGGACAACTACGAGCAATACTTC	CASSPTDNYEQYF
TRBD2	TRBV4-2	NA	TRBJ2-1	TGTGCCAGCAGCCAAGAATGGACTAGTCGAAATGAGCAGTTCTTC	CASSQEWTSRNEQFF
NA	TRBV12-3/TRBV12-4	many	TRBJ1-4	TGTGCCAGCAGTTTAGCGGCAATGCCTAATGAAAAACTGTTTTTT	CASSLAAMPNEKLFF
NA	TRBV5-5	NA	TRBJ2-2	TGTGCCAGCAGCTTGGACAGGCTCAACACCGGGGAGCTGTTTTTT	CASSLDRLNTGELFF
NA	TRBV6-2/TRBV6-3	many	TRBJ2-1	TGTGCCAGCAGTTACTCTCGGCTGGGGAAGTTGGAGCAGTTCTTC	CASSYSRLGKLEQFF
NA	TRBV24-1	few	TRBJ1-2	TGTGCCACCAGTGATTTCCACACTAACTATGGCTACACCTTC	CATSDFHTNYGYTF
TRBD2	TRBV20-1	NA	TRBJ2-1	TGCAGTGCTAGAATTCTAGCGGGAGCCTACAATGAGCAGTTCTTC	CSARILAGAYNEQFF
TRBD1	TRBV24-1	many	TRBJ2-1	TGTGCCACCAGTGGGGACAGGGGAGGTGGTCGGGAGCAGTTCTTC	CATSGDRGGGREQFF
TRBD1	TRBV2	many	TRBJ2-3	TGTGCCAGCACCCAGGACAGGATAGGAACAGATACGCAGTATTTT	CASTQDRIGTDTQYF
TRBD1	TRBV29-1	NA	TRBJ2-5	TGCAGCGTCGTCGGACAGGCCCGATTGAGAGGGACCCAGTACTTC	CSVVGQARLRGTQYF
NA	TRBV7-2	NA	TRBJ2-6	TGTGCCAGCAGCTTAGTCGAAGACTCTGGGGCCAACGTCCTGACTTTC	CASSLVEDSGANVLTF
NA	TRBV18	few	TRBJ2-7	TGTGCCAGCTCACTATTGCAGGGGGAGGACTACGAGCAGTACTTC	CASSLLQGEDYEQYF
NA	TRBV4-1	NA	TRBJ2-4	TGCGCCAGCAGCCAAGGGACAGTGGACAAAAACATTCAGTACTTC	CASSQGTVDKNIQYF
NA	TRBV4-2	many	TRBJ2-7	TGTGCCAGCAGCCAAGATTTCCTAGCCGGGGATAATGAGCAGTACTTC	CASSQDFLAGDNEQYF
NA	TRBV3-1	few	TRBJ2-1	TGTGCCAGCAGCCAAGTTCTAGCTTACAATGAGCAGTTCTTC	CASSQVLAYNEQFF
NA	TRBV24-1	NA	TRBJ1-5	TGTGCCACCAGTCGAGGGGGTTCTCAGCCCCAGCATTTT	CATSRGGSQPQHF
TRBD2	TRBV12-3/TRBV12-4	few	TRBJ2-1	TGTGCCTCGTTAGCGGGGGGCTACAATGAGCAGTTCTTC	CASLAGGYNEQFF
TRBD1	TRBV7-2	many	TRBJ2-7	TGTGCCAGCAGCAAGGGACAGGGCTCCTACGAGCAGTACTTC	CASSKGQGSYEQYF
NA	TRBV28	many	TRBJ1-1	TGTGCCAGCAGGTCTTCCCCGGACGTAGCCCTAAGGATTGGAGCTTTCTTT	CASRSSPDVALRIGAFF
TRBD1	TRBV5-5	NA	TRBJ2-2	TGTGCCAGCAGCCTCCGGACAGGGGATTACACCGGGGAGCTGTTTTTT	CASSLRTGDYTGELFF
NA	TRBV7-8	many	TRBJ2-5	TGTGCCAGCAAAATAGTAGGGAGAGGAGTGGAGACCCAGTACTTC	CASKIVGRGVETQYF
TRBD1	TRBV19	NA	TRBJ1-5	TGTGCCAGTAGCCATCAGGGGGCTAGCAATCAGCCCCAGCATTTT	CASSHQGASNQPQHF
TRBD2	TRBV3-1	many	TRBJ2-3	TGTGCCAGCAACGGGAGGGGAGATACGCAGTATTTT	CASNGRGDTQYF
NA	TRBV10-3	few	TRBJ1-1	TGTGCCATCAGTGAGTCCCGCACTGAAGCTTTCTTT	CAISESRTEAFF